These T cell receptor beta chains were read from a single sample in a study of PD-1 blockade in classical Hodgkin lymphoma. Method: immunoSEQ multiplex PCR; TCRdb's copy keeps in-frame clones and lacks some. Of about 1,600 clones listed, about 67% are singletons. The material was CD8+ T cells from blood, obtained at baseline. Receptors were obtained from a human donor with classical Hodgkin lymphoma. Both conserved end residues are part of each CDR3. The order of the fields is CDR3 protein, CDR3 DNA, clone size, V gene, D gene, J gene. The D gene is left open where the match is weak. Clone sizes are given selectively: once, few, many, or a class where the clone is expanded.

CASSLALGFSSYNEQFF,TGTGCCAGCAGCTTAGCGCTGGGGTTTTCGTCCTACAATGAGCAGTTCTTC,.,TRBV7-2,.,TRBJ2-1
CASSATLPSTDTQYF,TGTGCCAGCAGTGCGACGTTGCCTTCCACAGATACGCAGTATTTT,.,TRBV2,.,TRBJ2-3
CASSQLLGEETQYF,TGTGCCAGCAGTCAGTTATTGGGAGAAGAGACCCAGTACTTC,.,TRBV11-1,.,TRBJ2-5
CASSEGIPSYEQYF,TGTGCCAGCAGTGAGGGGATTCCCTCCTACGAGCAGTACTTC,.,TRBV6-1,.,TRBJ2-7
CSGWTTGTHGYTF,TGCAGCGGGTGGACCACGGGGACACATGGCTACACCTTC,few,TRBV29-1,.,TRBJ1-2
CASSLTGGLLSYEQYF,TGTGCCAGCAGTCTGACAGGGGGCTTGTTATCCTACGAGCAGTACTTC,.,TRBV28,TRBD1,TRBJ2-7
CASSYYSGTFEAFF,TGTGCCAGCAGTTACTACTCCGGGACATTTGAAGCTTTCTTT,.,TRBV6-5,.,TRBJ1-1
CASSQDSGSSYNEQFF,TGTGCCAGCAGCCAAGATAGCGGGAGCTCCTACAATGAGCAGTTCTTC,.,TRBV4-2,TRBD2,TRBJ2-1
CATSASRDQSETQYF,TGTGCCACCAGCGCCTCCAGAGACCAGAGTGAGACCCAGTACTTC,.,TRBV15,.,TRBJ2-5
CASSRDQSSYNEQFF,TGTGCCAGCAGTCGGGACCAAAGCTCCTACAATGAGCAGTTCTTC,few,TRBV6-5,.,TRBJ2-1
CASSLEAYEQYF,TGTGCCAGCAGCTTAGAAGCCTACGAGCAGTACTTC,large,TRBV11-2,.,TRBJ2-7
CASSLGPSGPLETQYF,TGCGCCAGCAGCTTGGGTCCTAGCGGGCCTCTCGAGACCCAGTACTTC,.,TRBV5-1,TRBD2,TRBJ2-5
CASSFQSGNNEQFF,TGTGCCAGCAGCTTCCAAAGCGGAAACAATGAGCAGTTCTTC,.,TRBV5-6,.,TRBJ2-1
CASSQDYRDRGHQETQYF,TGCGCCAGCAGCCAAGATTATCGGGACAGGGGGCATCAAGAGACCCAGTACTTC,.,TRBV4-1,TRBD1,TRBJ2-5
CASSYWAEGGANVLTF,TGCGCCAGCAGCTACTGGGCGGAGGGAGGGGCTAACGTCCTGACTTTC,.,TRBV4-1,TRBD2,TRBJ2-6
CASSKGSSNQPQHF,TGTGCCAGCAGCAAAGGCAGTAGCAATCAGCCCCAGCATTTT,medium-sized,TRBV21-1,.,TRBJ1-5
CASSPGTGTYGYTF,TGCGCCAGCAGCCCCGGGACAGGGACTTATGGCTACACCTTC,.,TRBV14,TRBD1,TRBJ1-2
CASTAGDTQYF,TGTGCCAGTACTGCGGGGGATACGCAGTATTTT,large,TRBV25-1,.,TRBJ2-3
CASRDRGNTEAFF,TGTGCCAGCAGGGACAGGGGGAACACTGAAGCTTTCTTT,.,TRBV6-1,TRBD1,TRBJ1-1
CASSFLQGETDTQYF,TGTGCCAGCAGTTTTTTACAGGGTGAAACAGATACGCAGTATTTT,few,TRBV28,.,TRBJ2-3
CASSLGTGGFSYEQYF,TGTGCCAGCAGCTTAGGGACAGGGGGCTTCTCCTACGAGCAGTACTTC,.,TRBV11-2,TRBD1,TRBJ2-7
CASTRQGVGYGYTF,TGTGCCAGCACCAGACAGGGCGTGGGTTATGGCTACACCTTC,.,TRBV2,TRBD1,TRBJ1-2
CASSLDPGGWDEQFF,TGTGCCAGCAGCTTAGACCCGGGAGGCTGGGATGAGCAGTTCTTC,few,TRBV7-2,TRBD2,TRBJ2-1
CASSLLGQPQHF,TGTGCCAGCAGTTTATTGGGGCAGCCCCAGCATTTT,.,TRBV27,.,TRBJ1-5
CASSPDRGVEKLFF,TGTGCCAGCAGTCCCGACAGGGGTGTTGAAAAACTGTTTTTT,few,TRBV27,TRBD1,TRBJ1-4
CASSDRTGVTPLHF,TGTGCCAGCAGTGATCGGACAGGGGTGACACCCCTCCACTTT,.,TRBV6-1,TRBD1,TRBJ1-6
CASSLVAVNEKLFF,TGTGCCAGCAGCTTGGTGGCAGTAAATGAAAAACTGTTTTTT,.,TRBV5-6,.,TRBJ1-4
CASSGTSGNFYEQYF,TGTGCCAGCAGCGGCACTAGCGGGAATTTCTACGAGCAGTACTTC,once,TRBV2,TRBD2,TRBJ2-7
CASSVHGQGAEAFF,TGTGCCAGCAGTGTCCACGGACAGGGGGCTGAAGCTTTCTTT,.,TRBV6-4,TRBD1,TRBJ1-1
CASSLEMDRAYGYTF,TGTGCCAGCAGCTTGGAGATGGACAGGGCCTATGGCTACACCTTC,.,TRBV5-6,TRBD1,TRBJ1-2
CASSTTGALAFNEQFF,TGCGCCAGCAGCACGACAGGGGCACTAGCCTTCAATGAGCAGTTCTTC,.,TRBV5-1,TRBD1,TRBJ2-1
CASSFGGPDYEQYF,TGTGCCAGCAGCTTTGGCGGACCCGACTACGAGCAGTACTTC,few,TRBV5-6,.,TRBJ2-7
CASSSFWDNEKLFF,TGTGCCAGCAGTTCATTTTGGGACAATGAAAAACTGTTTTTT,.,TRBV28,.,TRBJ1-4
CASSQGLAMNTGELFF,TGTGCCAGCAGTCAAGGACTAGCGATGAACACCGGGGAGCTGTTTTTT,once,TRBV27,TRBD2,TRBJ2-2
CASSQENRVVMNTEAFF,TGTGCCAGCAGCCAAGAAAACAGGGTTGTAATGAACACTGAAGCTTTCTTT,.,TRBV4-2,.,TRBJ1-1
CASSLISGSPDTQYF,TGCGCCAGCAGCTTAATTAGCGGGAGTCCAGATACGCAGTATTTT,once,TRBV5-1,TRBD2,TRBJ2-3
CAAGWTSGFRELFF,TGTGCAGCAGGCTGGACTAGCGGTTTCCGGGAGCTGTTTTTT,few,TRBV28,TRBD2,TRBJ2-2
CASSLGLRGSFESDTQYF,TGTGCCAGCAGCTTAGGCTTACGCGGGAGTTTCGAATCTGATACGCAGTATTTT,.,TRBV13,TRBD2,TRBJ2-3
CASSLTGGNNEQFF,TGTGCCAGCAGTTTGACAGGAGGGAACAATGAGCAGTTCTTC,.,TRBV6-5,.,TRBJ2-1
CASRPGQWTTEAFF,TGTGCCAGCAGGCCGGGACAGTGGACCACTGAAGCTTTCTTT,.,TRBV6-5,TRBD1,TRBJ1-1
CSVEGGTSDSSYNEQFF,TGCAGCGTTGAAGGCGGGACTAGCGATAGCTCCTACAATGAGCAGTTCTTC,few,TRBV29-1,TRBD2,TRBJ2-1
CASSTRTGIVGGYTF,TGTGCCAGCAGTACACGGACAGGGATAGTGGGTGGCTACACCTTC,.,TRBV6-5,TRBD1,TRBJ1-2
CASNPDSYNEQFF,TGTGCCAGCAACCCCGACAGCTACAATGAGCAGTTCTTC,.,TRBV28,.,TRBJ2-1
CASTMGDEQFF,TGTGCCAGCACGATGGGGGATGAGCAGTTCTTC,medium-sized,TRBV25-1,.,TRBJ2-1
CASRFAGANQPQHF,TGTGCCAGCCGTTTCGCAGGGGCCAATCAGCCCCAGCATTTT,.,TRBV6-5,.,TRBJ1-5
CASRFSGQGGFHHQETQYF,TGTGCCAGTAGATTCTCGGGACAGGGCGGGTTCCACCACCAAGAGACCCAGTACTTC,once,TRBV19,TRBD1,TRBJ2-5
CASSSNRGPTNEKLFF,TGTGCCAGCAGCTCAAACAGGGGCCCAACTAATGAAAAACTGTTTTTT,.,TRBV7-9,TRBD1,TRBJ1-4
CASSLSSGLNTEAFF,TGTGCCAGCAGTTTATCGTCGGGGTTGAACACTGAAGCTTTCTTT,.,TRBV27,.,TRBJ1-1
CASSSIQGTYNEQFF,TGCGCCAGCAGCTCCATACAGGGAACCTACAATGAGCAGTTCTTC,.,TRBV5-1,.,TRBJ2-1
CASSLGAEQYF,TGTGCCAGCAGCTTGGGTGCCGAGCAGTACTTC,.,TRBV5-6,.,TRBJ2-7
CASSLWSSQETQYF,TGTGCCAGCAGTTTGTGGAGTAGTCAAGAGACCCAGTACTTC,large,TRBV2,.,TRBJ2-5
CSVGTSGSYEQYF,TGCAGCGTGGGGACTAGCGGGAGCTACGAGCAGTACTTC,.,TRBV29-1,TRBD2,TRBJ2-7
CASSLLISGGSYNEQFF,TGTGCCAGCAGTTTATTGATTTCAGGGGGATCCTACAATGAGCAGTTCTTC,.,TRBV27,TRBD1,TRBJ2-1
CASSLARQGWDGYTF,TGTGCCAGCAGCTTAGCCAGACAGGGCTGGGATGGCTACACCTTC,.,TRBV11-2,TRBD1,TRBJ1-2
CASSQKTSGNTIYF,TGTGCCAGCAGCCAGAAAACCTCCGGAAACACCATATATTTT,few,TRBV4-2,.,TRBJ1-3
CASSFTGGWGGTEAFF,TGTGCCAGCAGTTTCACAGGGGGCTGGGGAGGCACTGAAGCTTTCTTT,.,TRBV10-3,TRBD1,TRBJ1-1
CASSWSGDNYNEQFF,TGTGCCAGCAGCTGGAGTGGGGACAACTACAATGAGCAGTTCTTC,few,TRBV27,.,TRBJ2-1